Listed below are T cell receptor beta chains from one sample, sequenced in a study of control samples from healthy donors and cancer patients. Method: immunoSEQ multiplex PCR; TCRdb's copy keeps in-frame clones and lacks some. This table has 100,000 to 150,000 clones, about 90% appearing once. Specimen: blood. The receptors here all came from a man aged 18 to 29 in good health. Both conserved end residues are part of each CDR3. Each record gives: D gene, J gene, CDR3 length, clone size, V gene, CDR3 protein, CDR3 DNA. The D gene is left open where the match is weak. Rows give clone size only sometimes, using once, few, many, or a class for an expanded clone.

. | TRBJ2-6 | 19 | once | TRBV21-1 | CASSKGRGTGGSGANVLTF | TGTGCCAGCAGCAAAGGGAGAGGGACAGGGGGCTCCGGGGCCAACGTCCTGACTTTC
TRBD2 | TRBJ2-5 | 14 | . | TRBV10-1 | CASSDDSGRETQYF | TGCGCCAGCAGTGACGATAGCGGGAGAGAGACCCAGTACTTC
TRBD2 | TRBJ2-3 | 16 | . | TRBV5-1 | CASTPQGLAYTDTQYF | TGCGCCAGCACTCCCCAGGGACTAGCGTATACAGATACGCAGTATTTT
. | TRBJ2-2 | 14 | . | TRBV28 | CASRPGLNTGELFF | TGTGCCAGCAGACCGGGACTGAACACCGGGGAGCTGTTTTTT
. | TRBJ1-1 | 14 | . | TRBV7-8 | CASSRHPGDTEAFF | TGTGCCAGCAGCCGCCACCCAGGGGACACTGAAGCTTTCTTT
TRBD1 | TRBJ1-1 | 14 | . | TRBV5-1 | CASSPPRQGVEAFF | TGCGCCAGCAGCCCCCCGCGACAGGGGGTAGAAGCTTTCTTT
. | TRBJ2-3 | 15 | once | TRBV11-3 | CASSFSFSETDTQYF | TGTGCCAGCAGCTTTAGTTTTAGCGAAACAGATACGCAGTATTTT
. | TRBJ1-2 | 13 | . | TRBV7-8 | CASSLGNNYGYTF | TGTGCCAGCAGCTTGGGCAATAACTATGGCTACACCTTC
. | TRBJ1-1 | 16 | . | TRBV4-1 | CASSQGEIEGGTEAFF | TGCGCCAGCAGCCAAGGGGAGATTGAGGGGGGCACTGAAGCTTTCTTT
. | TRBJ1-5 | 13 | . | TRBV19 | CASIDRWGQPQHF | TGTGCCAGTATTGACAGATGGGGTCAGCCCCAGCATTTT
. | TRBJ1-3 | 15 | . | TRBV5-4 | CASSQDSNSGNTIYF | TGTGCCAGCAGCCAGGACAGCAACTCTGGAAACACCATATATTTT
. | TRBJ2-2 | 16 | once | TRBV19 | CASSPGNAAYTGELFF | TGTGCCAGTAGTCCGGGGAATGCAGCGTACACCGGGGAGCTGTTTTTT
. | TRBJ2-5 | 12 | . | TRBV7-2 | CASRVDGETQYF | TGTGCCAGTAGGGTCGATGGGGAGACCCAGTACTTC
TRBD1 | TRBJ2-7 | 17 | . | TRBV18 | CASSPPIWDRGPYEQYF | TGTGCCAGCTCACCACCAATATGGGACAGGGGTCCTTACGAGCAGTACTTC
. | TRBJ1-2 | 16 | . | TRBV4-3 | CASSQGVFGDLYGYTF | TGCGCCAGCAGCCAGGGGGTGTTCGGGGACCTCTATGGCTACACCTTC
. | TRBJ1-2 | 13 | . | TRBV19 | CASWEAANYGYTF | TGTGCCAGTTGGGAGGCGGCTAACTATGGCTACACCTTC
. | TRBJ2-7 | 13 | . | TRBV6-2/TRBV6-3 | CASSSRVVGEQYF | TGTGCCAGCAGTTCAAGGGTCGTCGGCGAGCAGTACTTC
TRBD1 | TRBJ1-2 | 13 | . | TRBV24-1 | CATSGTGGSGYTF | TGTGCCACCAGTGGGACAGGGGGATCTGGCTACACCTTC
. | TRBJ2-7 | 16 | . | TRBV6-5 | CASSYSTRALSYEQYF | TGTGCCAGCAGTTACTCGACACGAGCCTTGTCCTACGAGCAGTACTTC
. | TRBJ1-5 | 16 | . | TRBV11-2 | CASSLGASQGGQPQHF | TGTGCCAGCAGCTTAGGCGCATCACAGGGCGGTCAGCCCCAGCATTTT
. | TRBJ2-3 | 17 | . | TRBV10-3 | CAISELARGKVTDTQYF | TGTGCCATCAGTGAGCTGGCGAGGGGGAAAGTCACAGATACGCAGTATTTT
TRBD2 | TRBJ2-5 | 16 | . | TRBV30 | CAWRGTSGYLGETQYF | TGTGCCTGGAGGGGGACTAGCGGGTACCTCGGAGAGACCCAGTACTTC
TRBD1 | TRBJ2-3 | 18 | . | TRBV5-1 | CASSLFSGQGAETDTQYF | TGCGCCAGCAGCTTGTTCTCCGGACAGGGGGCGGAAACAGATACGCAGTATTTT
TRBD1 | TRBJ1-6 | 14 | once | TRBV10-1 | CASRGDSANSPLHF | TGCGCCAGCAGAGGGGACAGCGCTAATTCACCCCTCCACTTT
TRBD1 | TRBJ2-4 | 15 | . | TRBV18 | CASSSSGTGADIQYF | TGTGCCAGCTCATCGTCCGGGACAGGGGCGGACATTCAGTACTTC
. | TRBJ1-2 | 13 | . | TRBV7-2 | CASSFTGRDGYTF | TGTGCCAGCAGCTTCACGGGGAGGGATGGCTACACCTTC
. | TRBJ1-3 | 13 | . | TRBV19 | CASSVPDGNTIYF | TGTGCCAGTAGTGTCCCCGACGGAAACACCATATATTTT
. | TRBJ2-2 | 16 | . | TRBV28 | CASTSFGGAHTGELFF | TGTGCCAGCACCTCTTTTGGGGGGGCTCACACCGGGGAGCTGTTTTTT
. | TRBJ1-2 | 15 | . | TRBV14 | CASSQTLQGTKGYTF | TGTGCCAGCAGCCAGACATTACAGGGCACGAAGGGCTACACCTTC
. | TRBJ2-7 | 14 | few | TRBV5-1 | CASSSAGAGHEQYF | TGCGCCAGCAGCTCGGCAGGGGCGGGCCACGAGCAGTACTTC
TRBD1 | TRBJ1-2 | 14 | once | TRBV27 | CASRGTGISEGYTF | TGTGCCAGCAGGGGGACAGGGATATCTGAGGGCTACACCTTC
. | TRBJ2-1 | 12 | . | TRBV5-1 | CASSASYNEQFF | TGCGCCAGCAGCGCTAGTTACAATGAGCAGTTCTTC
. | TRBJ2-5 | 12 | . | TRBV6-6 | CASLGSQETQYF | TGTGCCAGCCTGGGGAGCCAAGAGACCCAGTACTTC
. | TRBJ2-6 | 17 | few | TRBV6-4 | CASSDQGLGSGANVLTF | TGTGCCAGCAGTGATCAGGGGTTAGGCTCTGGGGCCAACGTCCTGACTTTC
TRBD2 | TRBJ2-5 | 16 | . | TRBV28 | CASSPGLAGVQETQYF | TGTGCCAGCAGCCCCGGACTAGCGGGGGTCCAAGAGACCCAGTACTTC
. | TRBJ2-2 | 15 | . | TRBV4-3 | CASSKLAGNTGELFF | TGCGCCAGCAGTAAACTAGCCGGAAACACCGGGGAGCTGTTTTTT
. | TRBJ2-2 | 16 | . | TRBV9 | CASSPSMLGMVGELFF | TGTGCCAGCAGCCCTAGCATGTTAGGGATGGTCGGGGAGCTGTTTTTT
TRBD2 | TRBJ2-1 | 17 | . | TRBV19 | CASSNPLGAGANNEQFF | TGTGCCAGTAGTAACCCCCTAGGGGCGGGAGCTAACAATGAGCAGTTCTTC
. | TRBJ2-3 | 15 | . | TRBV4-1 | CASSLQGSSTDTQYF | TGCGCCAGCAGCCTACAGGGTTCTAGCACAGATACGCAGTATTTT
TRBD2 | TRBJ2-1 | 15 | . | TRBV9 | CASSVESGGYNEQFF | TGTGCCAGCAGCGTAGAGTCGGGAGGGTACAATGAGCAGTTCTTC
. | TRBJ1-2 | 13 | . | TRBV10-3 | CAISEDRAVGYTF | TGTGCCATCAGTGAGGACAGAGCCGTGGGCTACACCTTC
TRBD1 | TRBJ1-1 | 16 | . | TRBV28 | CASSLSRGQLNTEAFF | TGTGCCAGCAGTTTATCCCGGGGACAGTTGAACACTGAAGCTTTCTTT
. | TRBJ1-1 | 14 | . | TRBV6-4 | CASSAAGMNTEAFF | TGTGCCAGCAGTGCCGCAGGGATGAACACTGAAGCTTTCTTT
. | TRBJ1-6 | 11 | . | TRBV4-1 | CASSQDSPLHF | TGCGCCAGCAGCCAGGATTCACCCCTCCACTTT
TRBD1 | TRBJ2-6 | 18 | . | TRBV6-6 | CASSPGQGIFSGANVLTF | TGTGCCAGCAGTCCTGGACAGGGGATATTCTCTGGGGCCAACGTCCTGACTTTC